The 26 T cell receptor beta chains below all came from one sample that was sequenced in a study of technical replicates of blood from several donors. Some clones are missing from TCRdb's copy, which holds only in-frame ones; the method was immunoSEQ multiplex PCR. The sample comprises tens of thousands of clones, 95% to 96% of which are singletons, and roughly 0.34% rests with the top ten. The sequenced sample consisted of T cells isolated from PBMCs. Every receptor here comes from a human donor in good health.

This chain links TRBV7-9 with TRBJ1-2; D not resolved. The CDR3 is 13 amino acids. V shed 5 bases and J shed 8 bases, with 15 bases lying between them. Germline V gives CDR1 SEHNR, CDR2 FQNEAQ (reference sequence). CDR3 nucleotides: TGTGCCAGCAGCCCCAACGAGCTGCCAGGCTACACCTTC. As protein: CASSPNELPGYTF.

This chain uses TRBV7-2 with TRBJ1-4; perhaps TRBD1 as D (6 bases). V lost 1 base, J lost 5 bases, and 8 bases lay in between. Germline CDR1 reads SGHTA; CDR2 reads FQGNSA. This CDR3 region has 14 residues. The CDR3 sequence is CASSLDRANEKLFF. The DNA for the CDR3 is TGTGCCAGCAGCTTAGACAGGGCGAATGAAAAACTGTTTTTT.

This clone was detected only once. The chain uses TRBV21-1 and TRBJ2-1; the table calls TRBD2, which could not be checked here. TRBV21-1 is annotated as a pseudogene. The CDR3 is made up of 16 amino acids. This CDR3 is CASSKKFPSGHNEQFF. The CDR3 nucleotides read TGTGCCAGCAGCAAAAAATTTCCTAGCGGTCACAATGAGCAGTTCTTC.

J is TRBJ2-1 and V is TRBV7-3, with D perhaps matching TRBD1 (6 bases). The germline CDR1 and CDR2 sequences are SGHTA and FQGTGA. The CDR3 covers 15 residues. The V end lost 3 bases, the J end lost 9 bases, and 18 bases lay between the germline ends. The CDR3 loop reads CASSLGAQGMTEQFF. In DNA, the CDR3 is TGTGCCAGCAGCTTGGGAGCGCAGGGGATGACTGAGCAGTTCTTC.

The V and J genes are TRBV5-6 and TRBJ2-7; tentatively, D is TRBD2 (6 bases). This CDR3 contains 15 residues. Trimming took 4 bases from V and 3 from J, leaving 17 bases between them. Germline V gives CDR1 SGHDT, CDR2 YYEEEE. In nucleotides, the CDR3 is TGTGCCAGCAGCGCGGACGAGCGGGCGATCTACGAGCAGTACTTC. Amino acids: CASSADERAIYEQYF.

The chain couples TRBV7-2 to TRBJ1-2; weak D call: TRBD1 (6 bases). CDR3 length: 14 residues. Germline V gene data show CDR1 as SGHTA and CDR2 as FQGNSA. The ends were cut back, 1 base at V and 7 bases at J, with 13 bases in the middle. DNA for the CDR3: TGTGCCAGCAGCTTAGACAGGGTTGAGTCTGGCTACACCTTC. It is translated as CASSLDRVESGYTF.

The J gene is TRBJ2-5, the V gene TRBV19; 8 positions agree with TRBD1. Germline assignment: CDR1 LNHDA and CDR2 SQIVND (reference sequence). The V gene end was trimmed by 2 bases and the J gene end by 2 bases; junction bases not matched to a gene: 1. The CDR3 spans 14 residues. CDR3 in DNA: TGTGCCAGTAGTATAAGACAGGGGCAAGAGACCCAGTACTTC. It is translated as CASSIRQGQETQYF.

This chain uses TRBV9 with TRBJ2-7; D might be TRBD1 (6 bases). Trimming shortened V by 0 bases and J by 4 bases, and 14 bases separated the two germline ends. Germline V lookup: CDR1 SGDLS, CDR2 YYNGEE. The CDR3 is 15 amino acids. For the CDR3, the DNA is TGTGCCAGCAGCGTAGAGGGACACCAAGCTTACGAGCAGTACTTC. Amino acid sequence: CASSVEGHQAYEQYF.

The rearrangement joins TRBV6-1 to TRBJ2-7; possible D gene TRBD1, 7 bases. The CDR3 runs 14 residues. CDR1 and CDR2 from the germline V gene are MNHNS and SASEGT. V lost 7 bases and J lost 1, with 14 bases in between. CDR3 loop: CASIWQGGSYEQYF. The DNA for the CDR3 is TGTGCCAGCATTTGGCAGGGGGGTTCCTACGAGCAGTACTTC.

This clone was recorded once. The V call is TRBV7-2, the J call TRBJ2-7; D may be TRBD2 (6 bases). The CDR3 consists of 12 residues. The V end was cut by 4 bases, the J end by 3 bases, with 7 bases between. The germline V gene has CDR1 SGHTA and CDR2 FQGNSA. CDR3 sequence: CASSSGLYEQYF. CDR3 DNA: TGTGCCAGCAGCTCGGGACTCTACGAGCAGTACTTC.

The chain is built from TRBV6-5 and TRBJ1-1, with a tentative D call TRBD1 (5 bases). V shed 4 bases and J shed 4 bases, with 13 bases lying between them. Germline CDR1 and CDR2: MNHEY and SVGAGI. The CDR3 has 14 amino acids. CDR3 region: CASSWGGSSTEAFF. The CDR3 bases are TGTGCCAGCAGTTGGGGGGGATCGAGCACTGAAGCTTTCTTT.

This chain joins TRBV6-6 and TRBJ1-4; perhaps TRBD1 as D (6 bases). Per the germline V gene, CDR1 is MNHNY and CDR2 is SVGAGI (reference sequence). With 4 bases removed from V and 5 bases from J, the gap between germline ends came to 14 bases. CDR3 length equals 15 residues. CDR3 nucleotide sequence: TGTGCCAGCAGTTCACACAGGGCAGAGAATGAAAAACTGTTTTTT. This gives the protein CASSSHRAENEKLFF.

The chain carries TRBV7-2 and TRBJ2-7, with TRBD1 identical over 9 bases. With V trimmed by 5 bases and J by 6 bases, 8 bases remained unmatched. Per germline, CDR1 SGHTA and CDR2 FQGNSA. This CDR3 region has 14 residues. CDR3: CASSPGTGQGEQYF. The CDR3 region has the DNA TGTGCCAGCAGCCCCGGGACAGGGCAGGGCGAGCAGTACTTC.

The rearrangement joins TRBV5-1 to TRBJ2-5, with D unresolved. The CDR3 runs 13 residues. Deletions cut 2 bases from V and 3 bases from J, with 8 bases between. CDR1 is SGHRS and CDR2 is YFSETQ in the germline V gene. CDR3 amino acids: CASSLDTEETQYF. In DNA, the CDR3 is TGCGCCAGCAGCTTAGACACCGAAGAGACCCAGTACTTC.

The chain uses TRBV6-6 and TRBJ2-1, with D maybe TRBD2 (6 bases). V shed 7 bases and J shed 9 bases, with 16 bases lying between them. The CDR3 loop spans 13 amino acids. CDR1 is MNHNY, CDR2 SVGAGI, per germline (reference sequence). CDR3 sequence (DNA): TGTGCCAGCAATCGGGGGAGCAAGGGTGAGCAGTTCTTC. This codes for CASNRGSKGEQFF.

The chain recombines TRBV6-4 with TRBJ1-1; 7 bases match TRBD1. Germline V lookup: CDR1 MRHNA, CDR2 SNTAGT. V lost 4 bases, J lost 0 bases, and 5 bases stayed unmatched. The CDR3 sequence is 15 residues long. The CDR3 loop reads CASSARQGLNTEAFF. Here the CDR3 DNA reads TGTGCCAGCAGTGCCAGACAGGGTTTGAACACTGAAGCTTTCTTT.

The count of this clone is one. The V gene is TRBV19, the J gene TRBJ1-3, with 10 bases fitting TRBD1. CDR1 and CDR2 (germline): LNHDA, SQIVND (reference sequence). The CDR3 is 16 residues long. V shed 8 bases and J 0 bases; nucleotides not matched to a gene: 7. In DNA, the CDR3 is TGTGCCAGTTATCCGGGACAGGGGAACTCTGGAAACACCATATATTTT. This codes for CASYPGQGNSGNTIYF.

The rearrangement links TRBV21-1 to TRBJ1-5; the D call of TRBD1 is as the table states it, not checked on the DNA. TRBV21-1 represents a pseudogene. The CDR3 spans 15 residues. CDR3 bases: TGTGCCAGCAGCAAGGTGACAGGGGGCGGGCAGCCCCAGCATTTT. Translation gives CASSKVTGGGQPQHF.

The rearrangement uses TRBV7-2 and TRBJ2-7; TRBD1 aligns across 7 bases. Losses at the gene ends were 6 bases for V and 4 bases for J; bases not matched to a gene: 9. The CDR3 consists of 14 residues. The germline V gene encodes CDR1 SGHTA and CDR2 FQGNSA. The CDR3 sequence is CASRPRQGSYEQYF. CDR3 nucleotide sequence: TGTGCCAGCAGACCCCGACAGGGTTCATACGAGCAGTACTTC.

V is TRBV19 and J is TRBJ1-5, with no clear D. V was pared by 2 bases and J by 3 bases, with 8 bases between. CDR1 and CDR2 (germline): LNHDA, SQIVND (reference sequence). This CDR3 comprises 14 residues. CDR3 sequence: CASSILELNQPQHF. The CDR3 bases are TGTGCCAGTAGTATATTAGAGCTCAATCAGCCCCAGCATTTT. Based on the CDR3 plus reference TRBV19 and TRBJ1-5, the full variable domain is DGGITQSPKYLFRKEGQNVTLSCEQNLNHDAMYWYRQDPGQGLRLIYYSQIVNDFQKGDIAEGYSVSREKKESFPLTVTSAQKNPTAFYLCASSILELNQPQHFGDGTRLSIL.

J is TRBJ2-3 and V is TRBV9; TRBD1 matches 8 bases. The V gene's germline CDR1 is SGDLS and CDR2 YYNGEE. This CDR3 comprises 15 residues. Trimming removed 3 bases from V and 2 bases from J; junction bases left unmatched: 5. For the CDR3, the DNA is TGTGCCAGCAGCGCGGACAGGGTTCACACAGATACGCAGTATTTT. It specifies CASSADRVHTDTQYF.

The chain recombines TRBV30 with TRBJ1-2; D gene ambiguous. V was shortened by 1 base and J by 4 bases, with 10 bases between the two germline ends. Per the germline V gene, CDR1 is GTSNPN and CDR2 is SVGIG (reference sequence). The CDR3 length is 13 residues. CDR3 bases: TGTGCCTGGAGTGCCCGGGAGGGCTATGGCTACACCTTC. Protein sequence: CAWSAREGYGYTF.

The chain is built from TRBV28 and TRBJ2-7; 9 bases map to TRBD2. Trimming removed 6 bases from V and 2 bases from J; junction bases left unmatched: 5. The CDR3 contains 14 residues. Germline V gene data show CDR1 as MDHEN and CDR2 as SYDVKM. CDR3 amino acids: CASRATSGTYEQYF. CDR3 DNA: TGTGCCAGCAGGGCGACTAGCGGAACCTACGAGCAGTACTTC.

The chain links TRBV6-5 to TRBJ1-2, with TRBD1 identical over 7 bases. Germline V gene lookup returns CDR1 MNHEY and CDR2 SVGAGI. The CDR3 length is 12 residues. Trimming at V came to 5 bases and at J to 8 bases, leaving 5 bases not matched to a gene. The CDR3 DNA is TGTGCCAGCAGTACGACAGGGTCGGGCTACACCTTC. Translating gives CASSTTGSGYTF.

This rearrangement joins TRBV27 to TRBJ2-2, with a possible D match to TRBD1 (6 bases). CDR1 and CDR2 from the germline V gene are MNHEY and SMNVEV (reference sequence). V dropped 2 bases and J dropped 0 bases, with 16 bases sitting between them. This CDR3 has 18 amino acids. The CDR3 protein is CASSLIMGALSNTGELFF. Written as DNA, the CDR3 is TGTGCCAGCAGTTTAATTATGGGGGCTTTATCGAACACCGGGGAGCTGTTTTTT.

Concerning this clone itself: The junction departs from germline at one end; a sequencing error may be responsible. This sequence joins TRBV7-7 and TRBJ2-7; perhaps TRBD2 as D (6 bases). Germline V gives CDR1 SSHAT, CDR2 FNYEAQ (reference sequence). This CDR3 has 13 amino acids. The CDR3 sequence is CASSLWAGYEQYF. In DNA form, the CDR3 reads TGTGCTAGCAGCTTATGGGCGGGGTACGAGCAGTACTTC.